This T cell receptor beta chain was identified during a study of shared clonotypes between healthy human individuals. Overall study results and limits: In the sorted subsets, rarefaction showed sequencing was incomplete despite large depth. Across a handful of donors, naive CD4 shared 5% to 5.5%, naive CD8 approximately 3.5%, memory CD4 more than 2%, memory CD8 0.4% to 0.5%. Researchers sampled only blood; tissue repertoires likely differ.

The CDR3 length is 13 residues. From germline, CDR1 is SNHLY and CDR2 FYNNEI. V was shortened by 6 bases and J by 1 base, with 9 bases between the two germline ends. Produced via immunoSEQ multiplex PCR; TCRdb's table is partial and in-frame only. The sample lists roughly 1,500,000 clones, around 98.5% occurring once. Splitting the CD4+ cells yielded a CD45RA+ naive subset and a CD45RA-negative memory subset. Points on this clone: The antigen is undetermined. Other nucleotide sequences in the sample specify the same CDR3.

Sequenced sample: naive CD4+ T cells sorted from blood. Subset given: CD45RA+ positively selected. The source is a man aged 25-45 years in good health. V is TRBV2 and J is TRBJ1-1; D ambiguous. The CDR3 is CASRTGENTEAFF. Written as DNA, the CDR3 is TGTGCCAGCAGGACCGGTGAGAACACTGAAGCTTTCTTT.